These 2 T cell receptor beta chains came from one sample sequenced in a study of T-cell memory formation after mild COVID-19. TCRdb called the 5' RACE reads again in MiXCR, with one record for every CDR3 protein. Of around 250,000 distinct CDR3 sequences listed, over 9% are singletons. Sequencing was done on a sample of PBMCs or a T cell subset sorted from them (not recorded which). These receptors were obtained from a man aged 18 to 30 who had mild COVID-19 (a few samples of this study predate the infection). Cell type and time point are not known.

The J gene is TRBJ1-5, the V gene TRBV7-6; D ambiguous. V was pared by 3 bases and J by 6 bases, with 18 bases between. The CDR3 runs 16 residues. CDR1 SGHVS and CDR2 FNYEAQ come from the germline V gene. CDR3 sequence (DNA): TGTGCCAGCAGCTTGGGTTGGTCAGGTTCCGGTCAGCCCCAGCATTTT. Amino acids: CASSLGWSGSGQPQHF.

This chain uses TRBV5-1 with TRBJ2-5, with D perhaps given as TRBD1 or TRBD2 (6 bases each). V was clipped by 3 bases and J by 5 bases, with 20 bases between them. Germline assignment: CDR1 SGHRS and CDR2 YFSETQ. The length of the CDR3 is 16 residues. The CDR3 here is CASSWGAGPLSETQYF. The DNA for the CDR3 is TGCGCCAGCAGCTGGGGGGCAGGACCCCTGAGTGAGACCCAGTACTTC.